This T cell receptor (beta chain) emerged from a study of T-cell memory formation after mild COVID-19. This clonotype was picked up a small number of times. Its antigen is not identified. General study findings and limits: Largely, contracting CD4+ clones fell within CM and EM, and contracting CD8+ clones within EMRA.

TCR alpha and TCR beta cDNA libraries carrying sample barcodes and UMIs were produced by 5'RACE using constant-segment primers. TCRdb analysed the 5' RACE reads with MiXCR anew, one entry per CDR3 protein. Here the sample spans around 300,000 distinct CDR3 sequences, around 13% being singletons. Trimming left V 6 bases short and J 1 base short, with 12 bases between. From germline, CDR1 is SGHVS and CDR2 FNYEAQ. The CDR3 consists of 14 residues. Sequencing was performed on PBMCs or a T cell subset sorted from them (not recorded which). J is TRBJ1-1 and V is TRBV7-6; D gene uncertain. This TCR was recovered from a man aged 18 to 29 who had mild COVID-19 (a few samples of this study predate the infection). Cell type and time point are not known. As DNA, the CDR3 is TGTGCCAGCAGTGACGAACGGGAGAACACTGAAGCTTTCTTT. This sequence encodes CASSDERENTEAFF.